Here is one T cell receptor beta chain with its context. Antigen: not known. cDNA molecules, individually, were tagged with unique molecular identifiers. One entry per CDR3 protein, called by TCRdb with MiXCR from the 5' RACE reads. The data hold fewer than 65,000 distinct CDR3 sequences, with less than 10% observed a single time. This record belongs to a study of early T cells in non-severe SARS-CoV-2 infection. About the research overall: The input, bulk RNA from unsorted whole blood, was sequenced, and chains were unpaired.

The CDR3 spans 13 residues. Germline V gene lookup returns CDR1 MNHNS and CDR2 SASEGT. Trimming cost V 6 bases and J 0 bases, with 5 bases left between them. Findings and caveats of the study: Anti-spike CD8 responses were favored in VDJdb matching, and private and CD4 specificities were missed.

This clonotype was sampled from an adult who was a healthcare worker with PCR-confirmed SARS-CoV-2 infection or an uninfected control (not recorded which). This chain connects TRBV6-1 to TRBJ1-4; D possibly corresponds to TRBD1 (5 bases). The sample consisted of whole blood. The CDR3 reads CASRQATNEKLFF. In nucleotides, the CDR3 is TGTGCCAGCAGACAGGCAACTAATGAAAAACTGTTTTTT.